The 4 T cell receptor beta chains given below trace back to one sample, sequenced in a study of blood T cell repertoires in COVID-19. Libraries were prepared by immunoSEQ multiplex PCR; TCRdb keeps only in-frame clonotypes and omits some of them. Counted here are 50,000 to 55,000 clones, about 86% occurring once; the ten biggest clones make up 3% to 4.5%. The specimen was peripheral blood. All receptors derive from a man in his forties or fifties with acute or convalescent COVID-19.

The V and J genes are TRBV18 and TRBJ2-2; a possible D gene is TRBD1 (6 bases). Germline V CDR1 and CDR2: KGHSH, LQKENI. V lost 4 bases and J lost 5, with 11 bases in between. This CDR3 has 14 residues. CDR3 in amino acids: CASSLNDRTGELFF. CDR3 nucleotide sequence: TGTGCCAGCTCACTAAACGACAGGACCGGGGAGCTGTTTTTT.

This clone was recorded only once. The CDR3 coding sequence is TGTGCCTGGAGTTTACAGGGTGGCTACACCTTC. Translating it yields CAWSLQGGYTF. The chain joins TRBV30 to TRBJ1-2; possibly TRBD1 for D (6 bases). The CDR3 totals 11 residues. Germline V gene sequence: CDR1 GTSNPN, CDR2 SVGIG (reference sequence). Trimming pared 2 bases from V and 7 bases from J, leaving 8 bases between.

As DNA, the CDR3 is TGTGCCAGCAGCTTGGACATTGTTCTGTTTTTT. Translation: CASSLDIVLFF. The J gene is TRBJ1-4, the V gene TRBV11-2; possibly TRBD1 for D (5 bases). Per germline, CDR1 SGHAT and CDR2 FQNNGV. V gave up 3 bases and J gave up 14 bases, with 10 bases separating them. The CDR3 is 11 amino acids.

The J gene is TRBJ2-2, the V gene TRBV3-1 (or the pseudogene TRBV3-2), with D possibly being TRBD1 (5 bases). The germline V and J ends were trimmed by 3 bases and 4 bases, with 15 bases remaining between them. Germline CDR1 reads LGHDT; CDR2 reads YNNKEL (reference sequence). CDR3 size: 16 residues. CDR3 sequence reads: CASSHPQGAGTGELFF. CDR3 bases: TGTGCCAGCAGCCACCCGCAAGGGGCAGGCACCGGGGAGCTGTTTTTT.